This note documents a single T cell receptor (beta chain) sequence. Its antigen is as yet unknown. Losses at the gene ends were 2 bases for V and 0 bases for J; bases not matched to a gene: 8. The CDR3 is 17 residues long. The V gene's germline CDR1 is GTSNPN and CDR2 SVGIG (reference sequence). These data originate in a study of PD-1 blockade in classical Hodgkin lymphoma. Overall study context: Nivolumab was administered to patients intravenously at 3 mg/kg every 2 weeks.

All trial patients relapsed after autologous stem cell transplantation. Whole-study findings and limits: Only CD4+ TCR diversity, not CD8+, had risen significantly by C4D1. Baseline TCR diversity was reportedly lower in newly diagnosed patients than in healthy donors. It was reported as lower still in relapsed/refractory patients. Patients newly diagnosed and complete responders had comparable baseline diversity.

Sequencing used immunoSEQ multiplex PCR; TCRdb keeps in-frame clones, though not all of them. The sample carries approximately 100,000 clones, roughly 90% recorded once. This clonotype was obtained from a human donor with classical Hodgkin lymphoma. Sequencing used peripheral blood mononuclear cells (PBMCs), obtained before the second cycle of nivolumab. V gene TRBV30 combines with J gene TRBJ2-3; 10 nucleotides agree with TRBD2. The CDR3 sequence is CAWSFALAGTSTDTQYF. CDR3 in DNA: TGTGCCTGGAGTTTCGCACTAGCGGGGACTAGCACAGATACGCAGTATTTT. Full variable domain (outside the CDR3, taken from reference TRBV30 and TRBJ2-3): SQTIHQWPATLVQPVGSPLSLECTVEGTSNPNLYWYRQAAGRGLQLLFYSVGIGQISSEVPQNLSASRPQDRQFILSSKKLLLSDSGFYLCAWSFALAGTSTDTQYFGPGTRLTVL.